These 30 T cell receptor beta chains were sequenced from one sample in a study of T-cell reconstitution after alpha-beta-depleted transplantation in children (dated by TCRdb to 2016 to 2018). The protocol used for the library was PCR. TCRdb records Illumina HiSeq 2500 as the sequencer. TCR libraries were prepared with molecular barcoding, using unique molecular identifiers to normalize TCRbeta repertoire quantification. In-frame beta chains were kept once TCRdb had trimmed the public reads at Q25 with fastp and called clones with MiXCR. Each CDR3 protein appears once, grouped with its most common genes and DNA. Here the sample has approximately 220,000 distinct CDR3 sequences; around a sixth occur a single time. The ten most abundant clones make up approximately 40% of the sample. Interpreted using the paper, the treatment or condition label stands for: allogeneic hematopoietic cell transplantation with graft depleted of TCRalphabeta T cells and CD19 B cells.

Sequencing used PBMCs, mostly from graft donor cells, obtained 360 days after TCRalphabeta/CD19-depleted stem cell transplant. The receptors were gathered from a male patient aged 2-10 years who had a stem cell transplant for acute lymphoblastic leukemia, so the T cells may come from the graft donor.

The gene calls are TRBV3-1 and TRBJ2-2, with D possibly being TRBD1 (6 bases). V shed 2 bases and J shed 6 bases, with 16 bases lying between them. This CDR3 has 16 amino acids. The germline V gene encodes CDR1 LGHDT and CDR2 YNNKEL (reference sequence). The CDR3 region is CASSQYPSGVPGELFF. In DNA, the CDR3 is TGTGCCAGCAGCCAATATCCTTCAGGGGTCCCCGGGGAGCTGTTTTTT. Based on the CDR3 plus reference TRBV3-1 and TRBJ2-2, the full variable domain is DTAVSQTPKYLVTQMGNDKSIKCEQNLGHDTMYWYKQDSKKFLKIMFSYNNKELIINETVPNRFSPKSPDKAHLNLHINSLELGDSAVYFCASSQYPSGVPGELFFGEGSRLTVL.

The chain carries TRBV25-1 and TRBJ1-1; D uncertain. From germline, CDR1 is MGHDK and CDR2 SYGVNS. The CDR3 runs to 16 residues. V was clipped by 5 bases and J by 1 base, with 17 bases between them. The CDR3 DNA follows: TGTGCCAGCAGTCCGGGTCTCTCGGTAGGGAACACTGAAGCTTTCTTT. Protein: CASSPGLSVGNTEAFF.

This rearrangement joins TRBV5-5 to TRBJ2-7; no clear D. Germline V gives CDR1 SGHKS, CDR2 YYEKEE (reference sequence). This CDR3 is 16 amino acids long. V gave up 2 bases and J gave up 0 bases, with 15 bases separating them. For the CDR3, the DNA is TGTGCCAGCAGCTTAACCGGACGGAGCGTCTCCTACGAGCAGTACTTC. It translates to CASSLTGRSVSYEQYF.

The chain has TRBV14 and TRBJ2-3; TRBD2 agrees at 16 bases. V was pared by 10 bases and J by 1 base, with 17 bases of the junction left unmatched. Germline V gene sequence: CDR1 SGHDN, CDR2 FVKESK. There are 20 residues in the CDR3. The CDR3 sequence is CAMYSQGLAGGPTRTDTQYF. The CDR3 bases are TGTGCCATGTACTCTCAGGGACTAGCGGGGGGGCCGACTCGCACAGATACGCAGTATTTT.

In its sample, this clonotype was seen a few times. CDR3 sequence: CASSGFGTQYF. As DNA, the CDR3 is TGTGCCAGCAGTGGTTTCGGGACCCAGTACTTC. The chain is built from TRBV12-3 or TRBV12-4 and TRBJ2-5; D not certain. CDR3 length: 11 residues. The V end lost 5 bases, the J end lost 7 bases, and 8 bases lay between the germline ends.

This clonotype appeared a few times. The chain employs TRBV15 and TRBJ2-1; D possibly corresponds to TRBD1 (6 bases). This CDR3 comprises 14 residues. CDR1 and CDR2 from the germline V gene are LNHNV and YYDKDF (reference sequence). V lost 4 bases, J lost 8 bases, and 15 bases lay in between. The CDR3 reads CATSKWGPWDEQFF. Here the CDR3 DNA reads TGTGCCACCAGCAAGTGGGGGCCTTGGGATGAGCAGTTCTTC.

This clonotype was seen a handful of times. V is TRBV10-2 and J is TRBJ2-5, with 7 nucleotides matching TRBD2. V lost 6 bases to trimming and J lost 0 bases; unmatched junction nucleotides: 1. The germline V gene encodes CDR1 WSHSY and CDR2 SAAADI. There are 13 residues in the CDR3. CDR3 loop: CASSRGDQETQYF. The DNA for the CDR3 is TGCGCCAGCAGCCGGGGGGACCAAGAGACCCAGTACTTC.

This clonotype has a handful of counts. This chain links TRBV5-1 with TRBJ2-7, with 7 bases identical to TRBD2. There are 15 residues in the CDR3. The germline V gene encodes CDR1 SGHRS and CDR2 YFSETQ. J was trimmed by 2 bases and V by 3 bases; bases with no gene match: 8. CDR3 in amino acids: CASSYGLAETYEQYF. The CDR3 nucleotides read TGCGCCAGCAGCTACGGGCTAGCGGAGACCTACGAGCAGTACTTC.

This clonotype was seen at least ten times. The chain uses TRBV5-1 and TRBJ1-1; D is uncertain. The CDR3 sequence is 14 residues long. CDR1 and CDR2 from the germline V gene are SGHRS and YFSETQ. V lost 0 bases, J lost 0 bases, and 6 bases lay in between. The CDR3 DNA reads TGCGCCAGCAGCTTGGGAACCATGAACACTGAAGCTTTCTTT. This codes for CASSLGTMNTEAFF.

In its sample, this clonotype was seen a few times. This chain links TRBV6-2 or TRBV6-3 with TRBJ2-7, with 7 bases lining up with TRBD1. After removal of 7 bases from V and 1 base from J, the junction contained 10 bases not matched to a gene. Germline V gives CDR1 MNHEY, CDR2 SVGEGT. The CDR3 runs to 15 residues. The CDR3 loop reads CASNTGTEVSYEQYF. The CDR3, as DNA: TGTGCCAGCAACACCGGGACAGAGGTTTCCTACGAGCAGTACTTC.

The genes are TRBV12-3 or TRBV12-4 and TRBJ2-2, with TRBD2 matching over 9 bases. V was clipped by 11 bases and J by 4 bases; unmatched bases: 8. This CDR3 is built from 14 residues. CDR3 bases: TGTGCCGGATCACCTAGCGGGGCCACCGGGGAGCTGTTTTTT. As protein: CAGSPSGATGELFF.

The chain uses TRBV4-3 and TRBJ1-2; a possible D gene is TRBD1 (6 bases). Deletions cut 1 base from V and 7 bases from J, with 13 bases between. This CDR3 comprises 14 residues. Per the germline V gene, CDR1 is LGHNA and CDR2 is YSLEER. The CDR3, as DNA: TGCGCCAGCAGCCAAGCGGTCGGGGGCGCTGGCTACACCTTC. This sequence encodes CASSQAVGGAGYTF.

The chain carries TRBV9 and TRBJ2-4; D gene unclear. This CDR3 has 15 amino acids. Trimming cost V 2 bases and J 8 bases, with 17 bases left between them. Germline assignment: CDR1 SGDLS and CDR2 YYNGEE. This chain's CDR3 is CASSVHGSQPDIQYF. CDR3 DNA: TGTGCCAGCAGCGTCCACGGTAGTCAGCCGGACATTCAGTACTTC.

This clonotype was recorded many times. The CDR3: CASSRDVSYEQYF. CDR3 nucleotide sequence: TGTGCCAGCAGTCGGGACGTCTCCTACGAGCAGTACTTC. This sequence joins TRBV6-1 and TRBJ2-7, with D perhaps TRBD1 or TRBD2 (5 bases each). Trimming cost V 5 bases and J 0 bases, with 8 bases left between them. Germline values: CDR1 MNHNS, CDR2 SASEGT. The CDR3 spans 13 residues.

A few counts support this clonotype. The V gene is TRBV12-3 or TRBV12-4, the J gene TRBJ1-2; 7 bases are shared with TRBD1. This CDR3 contains 13 residues. Trimming took 5 bases from V and 6 from J; bases not matched to a gene: 6. CDR3 coding DNA: TGTGCCAGCAGTCAACAGGGGAGGGATGGCTACACCTTC. Translating it yields CASSQQGRDGYTF.

This chain links TRBV7-6 with TRBJ2-1, with a possible D match to TRBD2 (5 bases). The germline CDR1 and CDR2 sequences are SGHVS and FNYEAQ. V gave up 2 bases and J gave up 6 bases, with 11 bases separating them. The CDR3 extends over 14 amino acids. CDR3 in amino acids: CASSLLWAGNEQFF. CDR3 in DNA: TGTGCCAGCAGCTTATTGTGGGCGGGCAATGAGCAGTTCTTC.

This clonotype has a count of ten or more. V is TRBV28 and J is TRBJ2-7, with D possibly being TRBD1 (6 bases). CDR3 length: 14 amino acids. Per the germline V gene, CDR1 is MDHEN and CDR2 is SYDVKM. With 6 bases removed from V and 4 bases from J, the gap between germline ends came to 16 bases. The CDR3 DNA reads TGTGCCAGCAGCCTGGACAGTCTGGGGTACGAGCAGTACTTC. Translation: CASSLDSLGYEQYF.

The rearrangement links TRBV5-5 to TRBJ2-7; D unresolved. From germline, CDR1 is SGHKS and CDR2 YYEKEE (reference sequence). The CDR3 spans 12 residues. V lost 5 bases and J 3 bases, leaving 9 bases between the germline ends. The CDR3 DNA is TGTGCCAGCAGGGGCAATAACTACGAGCAGTACTTC. It translates to CASRGNNYEQYF. Full variable domain (missing parts from reference TRBV5-5 and TRBJ2-7): DAGVTQSPTHLIKTRGQQVTLRCSPISGHKSVSWYQQVLGQGPQFIFQYYEKEERGRGNFPDRFSARQFPNYSSELNVNALLLGDSALYLCASRGNNYEQYFGPGTRLTVT.

This clonotype has at least ten counts. This chain connects TRBV2 to TRBJ2-7; D possibly corresponds to TRBD1 (5 bases). Trimming left V 0 bases short and J 7 bases short, with 13 bases between. This CDR3 is built from 14 residues. The V gene's germline CDR1 is SNHLY and CDR2 FYNNEI. The DNA for the CDR3 is TGTGCCAGCAGTGAAGCATCTGGGGCTGGAGAGCAGTACTTC. Translation: CASSEASGAGEQYF.

In this sample, this clonotype turned up a few times. The rearrangement links TRBV20-1 to TRBJ1-1; D unresolved. V gave up 0 bases and J gave up 3 bases, with 26 bases separating them. Looked up from germline, CDR1 is DFQATT and CDR2 is SNEGSKA (reference sequence). The CDR3 covers 19 residues. The CDR3: CSARDPTEVSCGPHTEAFF. DNA for the CDR3: TGCAGTGCTAGAGACCCTACAGAGGTGAGCTGCGGACCGCACACTGAAGCTTTCTTT.

Worth noting for this clonotype: The CDR3 does not end in the conserved phenylalanine or tryptophan, so this is likely a read error. The chain couples TRBV5-1 to TRBJ1-1; D ambiguous. Trimming removed 1 base at V and 7 bases at J, with 20 bases between. Germline V lookup: CDR1 SGHRS, CDR2 YFSETQ. This CDR3 is built from 16 residues. The CDR3 coding sequence is TGCGCCAGCAGCTTGTTACCCCCGGCTGTGGGGATTGAAGCTTTCTGT. Its protein product is CASSLLPPAVGIEAFC.

This clonotype was counted a few times. The rearrangement uses TRBV5-1 and TRBJ1-1; 7 bases are a match to TRBD1. Germline CDR1 reads SGHRS; CDR2 reads YFSETQ. The CDR3 consists of 14 residues. With V trimmed by 7 bases and J by 3 bases, 9 bases remained unmatched. The CDR3 region has the DNA TGCGCCAGCGGGTCAGGGGGAACGCACACTGAAGCTTTCTTT. Translation: CASGSGGTHTEAFF.

The chain recombines TRBV29-1 with TRBJ2-6; D not resolved. CDR3 length equals 13 residues. Trimming pared 4 bases from V and 0 bases from J, leaving 4 bases between. The germline V gene has CDR1 SQVTM and CDR2 ANQGSEA. This chain's CDR3 is CSVVRSGANVLTF. In DNA, the CDR3 is TGCAGCGTTGTGCGCTCTGGGGCCAACGTCCTGACTTTC.

The gene calls are TRBV7-6 and TRBJ2-1, with 10 bases aligning to TRBD1. Trimming removed 2 bases from V and 4 bases from J; junction bases left unmatched: 2. Germline V gene data show CDR1 as SGHVS and CDR2 as FNYEAQ. The CDR3 consists of 15 residues. The CDR3 DNA reads as TGTGCCAGCAGCTTAAGACAGGGGGCTTACAATGAGCAGTTCTTC. Translation gives CASSLRQGAYNEQFF.

J is TRBJ2-5 and V is TRBV29-1; the match to TRBD1 covers 9 bases. The V segment lost 5 bases and the J segment 5 bases; nucleotides outside the gene matches: 6. Looked up from germline, CDR1 is SQVTM and CDR2 is ANQGSEA. This CDR3 is built from 13 residues. The CDR3 region has the DNA TGCAGCGTTTCTACAGGGGGCCAGGAGACCCAGTACTTC. Translation: CSVSTGGQETQYF.

V is TRBV3-1 and J is TRBJ2-1; unclear D gene. This CDR3 comprises 18 residues. Trimming took off 3 bases at V and 0 bases at J, with 18 bases between the two ends. Germline CDR1 LGHDT, CDR2 YNNKEL (reference sequence). The CDR3 DNA reads TGTGCCAGCAGCCAGTTAATCGAGGTCCCTAGCTCCTACAATGAGCAGTTCTTC. Amino acid sequence: CASSQLIEVPSSYNEQFF.

The CDR3 DNA sequence: TGTGCCACCAGCAGAGATAGTGGGCAAAACACCGGGGAGCTGTTTTTT. This translates into CATSRDSGQNTGELFF. This chain joins TRBV15 and TRBJ2-2; D call uncertain. This CDR3 has 16 amino acids. Germline CDR1 and CDR2: LNHNV and YYDKDF (reference sequence). V was pared by 0 bases and J by 2 bases, with 10 bases between.

This rearrangement joins TRBV29-1 to TRBJ2-7; 11 bases map to TRBD2. Germline CDR1 reads SQVTM; CDR2 reads ANQGSEA. The J segment lost 3 bases and the V segment lost 6 bases, leaving 4 bases of the junction unmatched. The CDR3 is 13 residues long. The CDR3 here is CSVGGTSGYEQYF. As DNA, the CDR3 is TGCAGCGTCGGCGGGACTAGCGGCTACGAGCAGTACTTC.

The table lists this clonotype with a few counts. The chain combines TRBV28 with TRBJ1-2; 10 nucleotides line up with TRBD1. The CDR3 is 15 amino acids. Germline CDR1 is MDHEN and CDR2 is SYDVKM. Trimming at V came to 6 bases and at J to 3 bases, leaving 7 bases not matched to a gene. The CDR3 nucleotides read TGTGCCAGCAGACCAGGGACAGGGGTTTACTATGGCTACACCTTC. Amino acids: CASRPGTGVYYGYTF.

The chain links TRBV19 to TRBJ1-2, with 8 bases fitting TRBD1. V trimming: 10 bases; J trimming: 4 bases; junction bases outside the gene matches: 11. Germline V gene data show CDR1 as LNHDA and CDR2 as SQIVND (reference sequence). The CDR3 spans 14 residues. As DNA, the CDR3 is TGTGCCACCAACTCCGGACAGGGCAGCTATGGCTACACCTTC. Translation: CATNSGQGSYGYTF.